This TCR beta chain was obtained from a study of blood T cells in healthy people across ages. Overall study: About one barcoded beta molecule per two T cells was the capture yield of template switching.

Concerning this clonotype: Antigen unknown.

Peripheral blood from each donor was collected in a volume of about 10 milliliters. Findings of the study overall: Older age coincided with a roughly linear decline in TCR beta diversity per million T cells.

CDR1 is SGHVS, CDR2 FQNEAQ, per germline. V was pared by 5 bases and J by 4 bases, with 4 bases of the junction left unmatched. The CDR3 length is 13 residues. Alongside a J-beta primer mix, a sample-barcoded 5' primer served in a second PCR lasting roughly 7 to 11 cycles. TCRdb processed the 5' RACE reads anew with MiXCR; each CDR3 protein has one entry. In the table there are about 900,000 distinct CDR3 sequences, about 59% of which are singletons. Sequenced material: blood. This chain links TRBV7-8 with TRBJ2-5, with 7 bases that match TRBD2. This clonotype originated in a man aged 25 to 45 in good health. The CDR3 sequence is CASSGVAGETQYF. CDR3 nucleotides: TGTGCCAGCAGCGGAGTAGCGGGAGAGACCCAGTACTTC. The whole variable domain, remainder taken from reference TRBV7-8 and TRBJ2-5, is GAGVSQSPRYKVAKRGQDVALRCDPISGHVSLFWYQQALGQGPEFLTYFQNEAQLDKSGLPSDRFFAERPEGSVSTLKIQRTQQEDSAVYLCASSGVAGETQYFGPGTRLLVL.